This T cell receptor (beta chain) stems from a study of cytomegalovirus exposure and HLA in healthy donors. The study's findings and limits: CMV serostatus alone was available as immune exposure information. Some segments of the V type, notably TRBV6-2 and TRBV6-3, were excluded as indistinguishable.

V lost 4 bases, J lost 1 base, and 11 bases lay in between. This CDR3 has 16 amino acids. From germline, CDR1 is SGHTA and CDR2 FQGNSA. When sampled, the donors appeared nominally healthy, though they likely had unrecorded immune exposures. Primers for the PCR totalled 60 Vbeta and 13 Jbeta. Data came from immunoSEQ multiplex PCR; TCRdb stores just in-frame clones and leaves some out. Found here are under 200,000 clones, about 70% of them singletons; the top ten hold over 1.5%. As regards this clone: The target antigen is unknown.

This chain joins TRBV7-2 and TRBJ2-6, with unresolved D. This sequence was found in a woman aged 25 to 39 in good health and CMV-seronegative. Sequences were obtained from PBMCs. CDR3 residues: CASSSRSGSGANVLTF. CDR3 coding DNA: TGTGCCAGCAGCTCCCGATCGGGTTCTGGGGCCAACGTCCTGACTTTC.